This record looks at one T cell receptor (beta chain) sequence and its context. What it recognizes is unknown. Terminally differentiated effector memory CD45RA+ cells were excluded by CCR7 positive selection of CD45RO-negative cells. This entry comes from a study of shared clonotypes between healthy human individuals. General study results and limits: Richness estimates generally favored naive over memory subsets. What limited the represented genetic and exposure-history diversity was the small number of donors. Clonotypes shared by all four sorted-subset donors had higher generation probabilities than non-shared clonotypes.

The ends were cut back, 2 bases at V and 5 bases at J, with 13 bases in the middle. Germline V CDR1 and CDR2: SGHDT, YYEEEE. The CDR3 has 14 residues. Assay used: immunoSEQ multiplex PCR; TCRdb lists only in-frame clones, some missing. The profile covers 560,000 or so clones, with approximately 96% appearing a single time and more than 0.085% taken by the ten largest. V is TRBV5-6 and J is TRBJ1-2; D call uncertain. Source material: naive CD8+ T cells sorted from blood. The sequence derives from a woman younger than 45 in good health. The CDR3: CASSFGAPRYGYTF. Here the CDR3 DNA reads TGTGCCAGCAGCTTTGGAGCCCCTCGGTATGGCTACACCTTC.